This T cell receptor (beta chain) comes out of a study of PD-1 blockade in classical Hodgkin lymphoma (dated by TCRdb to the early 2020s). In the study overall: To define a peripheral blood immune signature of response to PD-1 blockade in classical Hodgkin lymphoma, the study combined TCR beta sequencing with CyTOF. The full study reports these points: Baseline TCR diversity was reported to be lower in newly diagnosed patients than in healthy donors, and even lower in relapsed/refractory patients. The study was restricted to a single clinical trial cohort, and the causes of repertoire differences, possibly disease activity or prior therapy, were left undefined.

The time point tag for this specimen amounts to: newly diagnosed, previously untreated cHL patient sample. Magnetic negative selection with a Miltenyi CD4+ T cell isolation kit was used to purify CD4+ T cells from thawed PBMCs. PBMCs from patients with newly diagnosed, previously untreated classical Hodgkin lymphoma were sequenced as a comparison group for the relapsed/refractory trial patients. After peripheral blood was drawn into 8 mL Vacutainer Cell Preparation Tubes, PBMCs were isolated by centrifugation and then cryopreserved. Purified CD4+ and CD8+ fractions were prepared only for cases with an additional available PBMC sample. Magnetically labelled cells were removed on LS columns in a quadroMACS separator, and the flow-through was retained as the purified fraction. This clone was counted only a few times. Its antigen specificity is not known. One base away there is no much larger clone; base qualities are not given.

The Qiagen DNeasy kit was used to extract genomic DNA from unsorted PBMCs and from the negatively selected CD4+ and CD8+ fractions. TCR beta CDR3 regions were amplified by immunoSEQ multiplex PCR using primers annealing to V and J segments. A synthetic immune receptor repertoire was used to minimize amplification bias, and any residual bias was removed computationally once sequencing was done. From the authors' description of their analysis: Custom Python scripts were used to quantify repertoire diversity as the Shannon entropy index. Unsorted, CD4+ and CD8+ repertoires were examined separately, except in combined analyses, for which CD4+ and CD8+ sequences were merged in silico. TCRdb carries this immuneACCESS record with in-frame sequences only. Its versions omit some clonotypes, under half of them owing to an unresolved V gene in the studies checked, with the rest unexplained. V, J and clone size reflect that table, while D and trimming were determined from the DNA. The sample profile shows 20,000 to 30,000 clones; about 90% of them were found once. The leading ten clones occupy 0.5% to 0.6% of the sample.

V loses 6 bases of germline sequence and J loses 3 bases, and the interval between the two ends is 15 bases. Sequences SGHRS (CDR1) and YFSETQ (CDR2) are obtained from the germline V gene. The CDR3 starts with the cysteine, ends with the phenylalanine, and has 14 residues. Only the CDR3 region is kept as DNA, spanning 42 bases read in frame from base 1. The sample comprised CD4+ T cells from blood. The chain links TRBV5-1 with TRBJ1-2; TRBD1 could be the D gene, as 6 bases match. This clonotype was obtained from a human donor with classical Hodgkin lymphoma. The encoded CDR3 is CASTLRGLDYGYTF. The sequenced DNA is TGCGCCAGCACCCTGAGGGGGTTAGACTATGGCTACACCTTC.